This T cell receptor beta chain is from a study of cytomegalovirus exposure and HLA in healthy donors. Study context: Previous work identified roughly 120 million unique TCR beta sequences from 150 million to 200 million T cells.

CDR1 and CDR2 from the germline V gene are KGHSH and LQKENI. This CDR3 spans 15 amino acids. Between the trimmed V and J ends, which lost 3 bases and 5 bases, there was a span of 13 bases. The PCR used 60 Vbeta and 13 Jbeta primers. Measured with immunoSEQ multiplex PCR; TCRdb has only the in-frame clones, and not every one. The top ten hold around 7% of the sample, which has 130,000 or so clones, 65% to 75% seen once. The sequencing sample was made of PBMCs. The chain couples TRBV18 to TRBJ1-4, with D possibly TRBD1 on 6 matching bases. This clonotype originated in a man aged 35 to 55 in good health and CMV-seropositive. CDR3 in amino acids: CASSPPYRANEKLFF. CDR3 bases: TGTGCCAGCTCACCGCCGTACAGGGCGAATGAAAAACTGTTTTTT.